The entry below gives a single TCR beta chain sequence along with its context. These data belong to a study of blood T cell repertoires in COVID-19. Study-level background: Specimens from acute and convalescent COVID-19 originated in the United States, Italy and Spain. T cells, B-cell-depleted T cells, or PBMCs supplied cDNA or gDNA.

As processed by the authors: By means of reference gene primer amplification, nucleated cell counts were estimated. Using immunoSEQ multiplex PCR, the repertoire was profiled, and TCRdb retains in-frame clones only, with some absent. Clone size and the V and J calls come from that table; the DNA yielded D and trimming. The sample yields over 130,000 clones, 75% to 90% seen once. This CDR3 is 15 amino acids long. Germline-derived CDR1 and CDR2 are SGHDT and YYEEEE. Trimming left V 4 bases short and J 1 base short, with 14 bases between. The source of this sequence is a woman in her sixties with active or convalescent COVID-19. The sequenced sample was peripheral blood. This chain links TRBV5-6 with TRBJ1-1, with TRBD1 as a possible D gene (6 bases). CDR3 bases: TGTGCCAGCAGCCCGCGGGGGGCGAGGAACACTGAAGCTTTCTTT. Its translation is CASSPRGARNTEAFF.